This T cell receptor beta chain was found in a study of identical twins. This clonotype was seen a few times. The antigen remains unidentified. General study findings and limits: Donors were not followed over many years; analysis was cross-sectional. The abundant beta clonotypes from cord blood had fewer insertions, and memory repertoires had none of this.

TCRdb passed the 5' RACE reads through MiXCR, listing each CDR3 protein once. The sample carries about 200,000 distinct CDR3 sequences, roughly a tenth recorded once. The CDR3 has 14 residues. The trim removed 7 bases at V and 1 base at J, leaving 8 bases unmatched. Looked up from germline, CDR1 is SQVTM and CDR2 is ANQGSEA. The rearrangement uses TRBV29-1 and TRBJ2-3; 7 nucleotides agree with TRBD2. This receptor was obtained from a man aged 45-60 years in good health. Input material: memory T cells sorted from blood. The CDR3 bases are TGCAGCGGGGGAGGCGGGAGAGGCACAGATACGCAGTATTTT. Amino acid sequence: CSGGGGRGTDTQYF.